These T cell receptor beta chains were read from a single sample in a study of OX40 agonist ivuxolimab in advanced cancers. Clones were read by immunoSEQ multiplex PCR, and TCRdb kept only the in-frame ones, dropping some. The sample holds about 100,000 clones, about 91% seen once. The material sequenced was CD4+ or CD8+ T cells sorted from blood, taken in a trial of the OX40 agonist ivuxolimab. Every receptor here comes from an adult with an advanced solid tumor such as melanoma, head and neck, liver or kidney cancer. Both conserved end residues are part of each CDR3. Fields, in order: V gene, D gene, J gene, clone size, CDR3 protein, CDR3 DNA. The D gene is left open where the match is weak. Expanded clones are given a class, and other clones once, few, many or no size at all.

TRBV6-1	.	TRBJ2-7	once	CASSGLAPTYEQYF	TGTGCCAGCAGTGGTTTAGCGCCGACCTACGAGCAGTACTTC
TRBV9	.	TRBJ2-1	.	CASSVERGGSYNEQFF	TGTGCCAGCAGCGTAGAGAGGGGGGGTTCCTACAATGAGCAGTTCTTC
TRBV6-1	.	TRBJ2-7	.	CASSEYWEGVSYEQYF	TGTGCCAGCAGTGAATACTGGGAGGGGGTCAGCTACGAGCAGTACTTC
TRBV6-5	TRBD1	TRBJ1-2	.	CASSWDRDYGYTF	TGTGCCAGCAGTTGGGACAGGGACTATGGCTACACCTTC
TRBV28	TRBD2	TRBJ2-7	once	CASSLPSGRSYEQYF	TGTGCCAGCAGTTTACCGAGCGGGAGAAGCTACGAGCAGTACTTC
TRBV28	.	TRBJ1-6	.	CASSFSGGSGSPLHF	TGTGCCAGCAGTTTTTCCGGGGGAAGCGGTTCACCCCTCCACTTT
TRBV14	.	TRBJ2-7	.	CASSQVDTGDQYF	TGTGCCAGCAGCCAAGTAGACACTGGGGATCAGTACTTC
TRBV6-5	.	TRBJ2-7	.	CASSSGPYEQYF	TGTGCCAGCAGTTCCGGTCCCTACGAGCAGTACTTC
TRBV27	.	TRBJ2-1	.	CASTPLTGVGYNEQFF	TGTGCCAGCACCCCCTTAACGGGAGTCGGATACAATGAGCAGTTCTTC
TRBV28	.	TRBJ1-4	.	CASRLTGVEKLFF	TGTGCCAGCAGGCTGACAGGAGTTGAAAAACTGTTTTTT
TRBV6-1	.	TRBJ1-3	.	CASSEERWGGNTIYF	TGTGCCAGCAGTGAAGAAAGATGGGGGGGAAACACCATATATTTT
TRBV27	TRBD2	TRBJ2-3	.	CASSRTSGSWNTDTQYF	TGTGCCAGCAGTAGGACTAGCGGGAGTTGGAACACAGATACGCAGTATTTT
TRBV18	.	TRBJ2-5	.	CASSPDLGETQYF	TGTGCCAGCTCACCGGATCTCGGCGAGACCCAGTACTTC
TRBV5-5	.	TRBJ1-1	.	CASSIVQGTEAFF	TGTGCCAGCAGCATAGTACAGGGAACTGAAGCTTTCTTT
TRBV28	.	TRBJ1-5	.	CASTPQTSLNQPQHF	TGTGCCAGCACCCCCCAGACAAGCCTTAATCAGCCCCAGCATTTT
TRBV9	.	TRBJ2-1	.	CASGQSYNEQFF	TGTGCCAGCGGACAGTCCTACAATGAGCAGTTCTTC
TRBV2	TRBD2	TRBJ2-1	.	CASRWTSGGNEQFF	TGTGCCAGCAGGTGGACTAGCGGGGGAAATGAGCAGTTCTTC
TRBV27	TRBD1	TRBJ2-7	.	CASSSRQGIPYEQYF	TGTGCCAGCAGTTCCCGACAGGGAATTCCCTACGAGCAGTACTTC
TRBV18	TRBD1	TRBJ2-1	.	CASSPQTGKGVNEQFF	TGTGCCAGCTCACCTCAGACAGGGAAGGGGGTAAATGAGCAGTTCTTC
TRBV7-2	.	TRBJ2-1	once	CASTTHGPRNNEQFF	TGTGCCAGCACTACCCACGGACCCCGTAACAATGAGCAGTTCTTC
TRBV4-1	TRBD1	TRBJ1-5	.	CASSQETGPGPQHF	TGCGCCAGCAGCCAAGAGACAGGGCCAGGGCCCCAGCATTTT
TRBV4-3	.	TRBJ1-1	.	CASSPQGVAEAFF	TGCGCCAGCAGCCCGCAGGGAGTCGCTGAAGCTTTCTTT
TRBV19	TRBD1	TRBJ1-5	.	CASSRRTGDIQPQHF	TGTGCCAGTAGTAGACGGACAGGGGATATTCAGCCCCAGCATTTT
TRBV10-3	TRBD1	TRBJ2-1	.	CAISRQGQGNDEQFF	TGTGCCATCAGCCGTCAAGGACAGGGGAACGATGAGCAGTTCTTC
TRBV7-8	.	TRBJ1-1	.	CASSHLSLMNTEAFF	TGTGCCAGCAGCCACTTGAGCCTCATGAACACTGAAGCTTTCTTT
TRBV7-8	.	TRBJ2-3	.	CASSSFRAGPSTDTQYF	TGTGCCAGCAGCTCCTTTAGGGCAGGACCAAGCACAGATACGCAGTATTTT
TRBV29-1	.	TRBJ1-2	.	CSVLRDGHYGYTF	TGCAGCGTTCTCAGGGATGGGCACTATGGCTACACCTTC
TRBV5-5	.	TRBJ1-1	.	CASSRPRGNTEAFF	TGTGCCAGCAGTAGACCCAGGGGGAACACTGAAGCTTTCTTT
TRBV27	.	TRBJ1-2	.	CASSLFGKDGGYTF	TGTGCCAGCAGTTTGTTCGGCAAGGATGGTGGCTACACCTTC
TRBV6-5	TRBD2	TRBJ2-1	.	CASRTSGRAGEQFF	TGTGCCAGCAGGACTAGCGGGAGGGCCGGGGAGCAGTTCTTC
TRBV7-3	TRBD2	TRBJ2-3	.	CASSSRRTSLDTQYF	TGTGCCAGCAGCTCGAGGAGGACTAGCTTGGATACGCAGTATTTT
TRBV11-3	.	TRBJ2-3	.	CASSLGGSGDTQYF	TGTGCCAGCAGCTTAGGAGGGAGCGGGGATACGCAGTATTTT
TRBV5-1	.	TRBJ2-7	.	CASGDGSYEQYF	TGCGCCAGCGGGGACGGCTCCTACGAGCAGTACTTC
TRBV2	.	TRBJ2-3	few	CASSEVGLPTDTQYF	TGTGCCAGCAGTGAAGTAGGACTACCCACAGATACGCAGTATTTT
TRBV10-1	TRBD1	TRBJ2-1	.	CASSRRQGYNEQFF	TGCGCCAGCAGTCGAAGACAGGGCTACAATGAGCAGTTCTTC
TRBV29-1	.	TRBJ2-5	.	CSVGAGQETQYF	TGCAGCGTTGGGGCAGGACAAGAGACCCAGTACTTC
TRBV21-1	.	TRBJ2-7	.	CASSKEGHNFYEQYF	TGTGCCAGCAGCAAAGAAGGCCACAACTTCTACGAGCAGTACTTC
TRBV28	.	TRBJ2-3	once	CASSFLPKHPGSADTQYF	TGTGCCAGCAGTTTCTTACCAAAACATCCTGGATCTGCAGATACGCAGTATTTT
TRBV28	.	TRBJ2-6	.	CASSSPGTSGANVLTF	TGTGCCAGCAGTTCTCCCGGGACGTCTGGGGCCAACGTCCTGACTTTC
TRBV5-4	TRBD2	TRBJ2-1	once	CASSLGSGTYNEQFF	TGTGCCAGCAGCTTGGGTAGCGGGACCTACAATGAGCAGTTCTTC
TRBV14	.	TRBJ2-1	.	CASSQRGARGHNEQFF	TGTGCCAGCAGCCAACGAGGAGCCCGGGGCCACAATGAGCAGTTCTTC
TRBV7-2	.	TRBJ2-5	.	CASSANSGNQETQYF	TGTGCCAGCAGCGCCAATAGCGGAAACCAAGAGACCCAGTACTTC
TRBV4-2	TRBD1	TRBJ1-4	.	CASSREGTATNEKLFF	TGTGCCAGCAGCCGTGAAGGGACAGCAACTAATGAAAAACTGTTTTTT
TRBV25-1	TRBD1	TRBJ2-3	.	CASRRTGSTDTQYF	TGTGCCAGCAGAAGGACAGGGAGCACAGATACGCAGTATTTT
TRBV5-4	TRBD2	TRBJ2-7	.	CASSRTSGRHEQYF	TGTGCCAGCAGCCGGACTAGCGGGAGGCACGAGCAGTACTTC
TRBV28	.	TRBJ2-2	.	CASSFEGELFF	TGTGCCAGCAGTTTCGAGGGAGAGCTGTTTTTT
TRBV11-2	.	TRBJ2-5	.	CASRIDWQGKETQYF	TGTGCCAGCAGAATAGATTGGCAGGGAAAAGAGACCCAGTACTTC
TRBV28	.	TRBJ2-7	.	CASSPGRIYEQYF	TGTGCCAGCAGCCCCGGACGGATCTACGAGCAGTACTTC
TRBV5-1	.	TRBJ2-1	.	CASRAGPSNEQFF	TGCGCCAGCAGGGCAGGGCCAAGTAATGAGCAGTTCTTC
TRBV5-1	.	TRBJ1-6	.	CASSLDGEGSPLHF	TGCGCCAGCAGCTTGGATGGTGAGGGCTCACCCCTCCACTTT
TRBV5-6	TRBD2	TRBJ2-5	.	CASSGTSGGKETQYF	TGTGCCAGCAGCGGGACTAGCGGGGGAAAAGAGACCCAGTACTTC
TRBV4-1	.	TRBJ2-1	.	CASSQGAPYNEQFF	TGCGCCAGCAGCCAAGGGGCCCCCTACAATGAGCAGTTCTTC
TRBV11-2	.	TRBJ2-2	.	CASSPSHHSTGELFF	TGTGCCAGCAGCCCATCTCATCACAGTACCGGGGAGCTGTTTTTT